The sequence of this TCR beta chain was determined in a study of blood T cell repertoires in COVID-19. This CDR3 contains 16 residues. The V gene's germline CDR1 is MNHEY and CDR2 SVGAGI. V shed 2 bases and J shed 0 bases, with 14 bases lying between them. In the original workflow: It was from reference gene primer amplification that nucleated cell counts were estimated. Some clones are missing from TCRdb's copy, which holds only in-frame ones; the method was immunoSEQ multiplex PCR. That table furnishes V, J and clone size, whereas the DNA furnished D and trimming. The data contain some 220,000 clones, approximately 83% of them seen just once; the ten biggest clones take up approximately 5.7%.

The sequence derives from a human donor in a cohort sampled during active COVID-19. Sequencing used peripheral blood. This chain uses TRBV6-5 with TRBJ2-7; possible D gene TRBD1, 6 bases. This CDR3 is CASSYRGHPSSYEQYF. In DNA form, the CDR3 reads TGTGCCAGCAGTTACCGGGGACACCCGAGCTCCTACGAGCAGTACTTC.